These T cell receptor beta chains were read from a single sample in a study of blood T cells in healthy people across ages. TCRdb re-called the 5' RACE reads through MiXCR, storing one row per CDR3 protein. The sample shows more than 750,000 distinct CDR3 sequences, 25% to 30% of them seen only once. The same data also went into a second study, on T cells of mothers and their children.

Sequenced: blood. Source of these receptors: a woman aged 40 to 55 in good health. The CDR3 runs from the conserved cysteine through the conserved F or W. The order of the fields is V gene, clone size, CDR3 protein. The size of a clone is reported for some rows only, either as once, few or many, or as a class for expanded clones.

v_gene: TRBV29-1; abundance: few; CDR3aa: CSATAEAFF
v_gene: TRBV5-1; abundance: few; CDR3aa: CASSVGQNNEKLFF
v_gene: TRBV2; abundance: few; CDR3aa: CASSPPFAGGPTDTQYF
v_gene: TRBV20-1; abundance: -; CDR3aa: CSAPRGIYSNQPQHF
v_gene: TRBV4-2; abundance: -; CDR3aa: CASSQEGQLTSSYNEQFF
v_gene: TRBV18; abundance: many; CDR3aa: CASSPSSGGANEQYF
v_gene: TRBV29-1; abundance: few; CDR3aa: CSVEAGLSTEAFF
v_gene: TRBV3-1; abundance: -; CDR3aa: CTSEDRLSYEQYF
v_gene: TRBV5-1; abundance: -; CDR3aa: CANSLGGYNEQFF
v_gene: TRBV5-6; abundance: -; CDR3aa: CASSSDRGNLNEQFF
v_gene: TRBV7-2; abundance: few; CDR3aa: CASSSSGAAYNEQFF
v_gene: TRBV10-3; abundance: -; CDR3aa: CAIGGGRALTCGYTF
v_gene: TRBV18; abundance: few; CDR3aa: CASSTGRREPQHF
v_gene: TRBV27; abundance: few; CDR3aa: CASSYRGPGQPQHF
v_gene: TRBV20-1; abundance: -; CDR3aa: CSARDPGGAYEQYF
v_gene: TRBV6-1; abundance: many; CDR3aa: CASSDTSGPYEQYF
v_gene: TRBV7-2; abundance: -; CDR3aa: CASSLAAPGRETQYF
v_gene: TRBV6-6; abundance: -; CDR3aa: CASRGSSGGITDTQYF
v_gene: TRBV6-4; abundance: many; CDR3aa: CASSREQGAYNEQFF
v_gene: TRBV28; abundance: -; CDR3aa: CASKPSGPGETQYF
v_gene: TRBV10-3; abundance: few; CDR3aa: CASRAVGTEAFF
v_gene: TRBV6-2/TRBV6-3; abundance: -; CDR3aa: CASNRGQTYNEQFF
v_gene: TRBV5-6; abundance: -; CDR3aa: CASSLWGTGSFYNEQFF
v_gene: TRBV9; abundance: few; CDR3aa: CASSEDRGEKLFF
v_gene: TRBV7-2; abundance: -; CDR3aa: CASSLTMANYGYTF
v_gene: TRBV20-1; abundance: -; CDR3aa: CSARKGGSYEQYF
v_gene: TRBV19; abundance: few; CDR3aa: CASSMDQGKTQYF
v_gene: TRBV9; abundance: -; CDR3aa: CASSFSPGQPGDTEAFF
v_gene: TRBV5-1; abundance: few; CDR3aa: CASSVGRADTQYF
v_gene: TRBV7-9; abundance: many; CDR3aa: CASSLPFQQGGNEQFF
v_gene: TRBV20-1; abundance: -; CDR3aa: CSARGGSAIPSWSYDEQFF
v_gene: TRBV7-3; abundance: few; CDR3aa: CASSLTSGQGANEQFF
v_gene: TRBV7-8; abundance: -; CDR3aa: CASSLDGGGALGEQYF
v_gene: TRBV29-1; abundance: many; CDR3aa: CSVSRLADPHEQYF
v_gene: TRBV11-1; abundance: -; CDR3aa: CASSLVRYNELFF
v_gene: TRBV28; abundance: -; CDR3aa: CASSFGVAEASYEQYF
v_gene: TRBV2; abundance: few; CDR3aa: CASTGLAAYNEQYF
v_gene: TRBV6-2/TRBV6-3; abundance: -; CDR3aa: CASSYSGRQAINTGELFF
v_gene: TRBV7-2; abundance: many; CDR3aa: CASSPTVLVEQYF
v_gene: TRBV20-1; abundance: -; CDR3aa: CSAEKPGGETQYF
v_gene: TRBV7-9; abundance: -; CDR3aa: CASSSGTTKYEQYF
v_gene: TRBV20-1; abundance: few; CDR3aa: CSEKQGPYNEQYF
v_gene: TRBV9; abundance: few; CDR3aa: CASSPSTNYGYTF
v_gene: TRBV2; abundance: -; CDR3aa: CASSEYSRGVKEKLFF
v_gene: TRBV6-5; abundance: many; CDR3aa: CASSYSPARNNEQFF